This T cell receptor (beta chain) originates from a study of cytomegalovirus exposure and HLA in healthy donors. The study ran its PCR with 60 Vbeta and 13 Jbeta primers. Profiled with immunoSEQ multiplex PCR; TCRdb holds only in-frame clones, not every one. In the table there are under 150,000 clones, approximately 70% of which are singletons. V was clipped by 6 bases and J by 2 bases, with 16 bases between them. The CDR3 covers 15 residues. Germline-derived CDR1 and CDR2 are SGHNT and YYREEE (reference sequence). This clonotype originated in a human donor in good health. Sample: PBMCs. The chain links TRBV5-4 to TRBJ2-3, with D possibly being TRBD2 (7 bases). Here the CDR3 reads CASTTEGGTTDTQYF. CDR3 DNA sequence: TGTGCCAGCACCACCGAGGGGGGGACCACAGATACGCAGTATTTT.